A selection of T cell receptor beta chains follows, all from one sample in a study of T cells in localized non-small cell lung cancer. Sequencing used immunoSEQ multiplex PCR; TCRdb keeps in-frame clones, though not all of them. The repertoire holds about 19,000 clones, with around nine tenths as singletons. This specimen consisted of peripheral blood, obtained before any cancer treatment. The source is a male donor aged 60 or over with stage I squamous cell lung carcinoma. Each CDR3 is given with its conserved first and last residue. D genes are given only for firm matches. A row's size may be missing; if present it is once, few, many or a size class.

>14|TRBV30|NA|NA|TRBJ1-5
CAWSVGRHNQPQHF
TGTGCCTGGAGTGTAGGCAGGCACAATCAGCCCCAGCATTTT
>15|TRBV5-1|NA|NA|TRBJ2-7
CASSFQGGSSYEQYF
TGCGCCAGCAGCTTTCAGGGTGGGAGCTCCTACGAGCAGTACTTC
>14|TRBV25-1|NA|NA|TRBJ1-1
CASSGLSGSTEAFF
TGTGCCAGCAGTGGGCTCAGCGGAAGTACTGAAGCTTTCTTT
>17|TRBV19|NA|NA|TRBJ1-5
CASRATVGGRGGQPQHF
TGTGCCAGTAGGGCGACAGTGGGAGGCCGGGGCGGTCAGCCCCAGCATTTT
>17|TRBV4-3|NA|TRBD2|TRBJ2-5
CASSQGRLAGVGETQYF
TGCGCCAGCAGCCAAGGCCGACTAGCGGGAGTAGGAGAGACCCAGTACTTC
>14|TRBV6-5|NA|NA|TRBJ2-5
CASRSDGAQETQYF
TGTGCCAGCAGATCCGACGGGGCCCAAGAGACCCAGTACTTC
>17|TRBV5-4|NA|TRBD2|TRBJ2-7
CASSTRRGSGNSYEQYF
TGTGCCAGCAGCACCCGCCGCGGTAGCGGGAACTCCTACGAGCAGTACTTC
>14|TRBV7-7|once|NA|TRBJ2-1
CASSLGAGIDEQFF
TGTGCCAGCAGCTTAGGGGCAGGTATAGATGAGCAGTTCTTC
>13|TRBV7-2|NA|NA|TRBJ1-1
CASSRQMNTEAFF
TGTGCCAGCAGCCGACAGATGAACACTGAAGCTTTCTTT
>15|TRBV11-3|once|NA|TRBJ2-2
CASSPVGMGTGELFF
TGTGCCAGCAGCCCCGTGGGTATGGGGACCGGGGAGCTGTTTTTT
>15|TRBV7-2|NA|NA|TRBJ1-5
CASSLYTGSSQPQHF
TGTGCCAGCAGTTTGTATACAGGGTCGAGTCAGCCCCAGCATTTT
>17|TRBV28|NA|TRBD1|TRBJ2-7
CASSLMGQGGLRGEQYF
TGTGCCAGCAGTTTAATGGGTCAAGGGGGCTTGAGGGGCGAGCAGTACTTC
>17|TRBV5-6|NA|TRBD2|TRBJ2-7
CASSATSGRVFSYEQYF
TGTGCCAGCAGCGCGACTAGCGGGAGGGTTTTCTCCTACGAGCAGTACTTC
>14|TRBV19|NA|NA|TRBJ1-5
CASIGWNSNQPQHF
TGTGCCAGTATAGGCTGGAATAGCAATCAGCCCCAGCATTTT
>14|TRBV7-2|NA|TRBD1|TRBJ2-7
CASGTAQGFHEQYF
TGTGCCAGCGGAACTGCACAGGGGTTCCACGAGCAGTACTTC
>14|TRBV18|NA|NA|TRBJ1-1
CASSPPHPNTEAFF
TGTGCCAGCTCACCACCCCACCCGAACACTGAAGCTTTCTTT
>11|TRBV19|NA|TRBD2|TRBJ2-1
CASSLGTRGFF
TGTGCCAGTAGTCTCGGGACTAGGGGGTTCTTC
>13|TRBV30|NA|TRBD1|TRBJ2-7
CAWEGDRVNEQYF
TGTGCCTGGGAAGGGGACAGGGTAAACGAGCAGTACTTC
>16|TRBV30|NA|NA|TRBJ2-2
CASRKRGGGLTGELFF
TGTGCCTCACGCAAAAGGGGCGGAGGGTTAACCGGGGAGCTGTTTTTT
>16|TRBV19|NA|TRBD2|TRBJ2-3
CASNAGRASGEDTQYF
TGTGCCAGTAATGCCGGGAGGGCCTCCGGAGAAGATACGCAGTATTTT
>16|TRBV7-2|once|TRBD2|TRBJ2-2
CASSLFGLVNTGELFF
TGTGCCAGCAGCTTGTTCGGACTAGTAAACACCGGGGAGCTGTTTTTT
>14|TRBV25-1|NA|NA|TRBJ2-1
CASSELTAYNEQFF
TGTGCCAGCAGTGAATTGACAGCCTACAATGAGCAGTTCTTC
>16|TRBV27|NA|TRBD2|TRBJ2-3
CASSLAGGPGTDTQYF
TGTGCCAGCAGTTTAGCGGGAGGGCCGGGCACAGATACGCAGTATTTT
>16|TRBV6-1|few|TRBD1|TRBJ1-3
CASSALTGVEGNTIYF
TGTGCCAGCAGTGCCCTTACAGGGGTAGAAGGAAACACCATATATTTT
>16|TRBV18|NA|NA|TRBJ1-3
CASSPVDSSSGNTIYF
TGTGCCAGCTCACCCGTGGACAGCTCCTCTGGAAACACCATATATTTT
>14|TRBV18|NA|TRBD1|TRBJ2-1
CASSPGQGVNEQFF
TGTGCCAGCTCACCAGGACAGGGGGTTAATGAGCAGTTCTTC
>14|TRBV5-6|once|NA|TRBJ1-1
CASSLWLLDTEAFF
TGTGCCAGCAGCTTGTGGCTCCTGGACACTGAAGCTTTCTTT
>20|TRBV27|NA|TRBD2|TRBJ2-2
CASKPLSPGLAGGGTGELFF
TGTGCCAGCAAGCCGCTCTCGCCGGGACTAGCGGGAGGAGGGACCGGGGAGCTGTTTTTT
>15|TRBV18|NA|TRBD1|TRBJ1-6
CASSPWTGDNSPLHF
TGTGCCAGCTCACCCTGGACAGGGGATAATTCACCCCTCCACTTT
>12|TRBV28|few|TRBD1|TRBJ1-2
CASTTGAYGYTF
TGTGCCAGCACCACAGGGGCCTATGGCTACACCTTC
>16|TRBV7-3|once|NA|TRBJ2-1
CASSLRAHNNYNEQFF
TGTGCCAGCAGCTTAAGGGCGCACAACAACTACAATGAGCAGTTCTTC
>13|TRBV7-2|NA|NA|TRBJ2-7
CASTIVGGPKQYF
TGTGCCAGCACCATAGTGGGGGGCCCTAAGCAGTACTTC
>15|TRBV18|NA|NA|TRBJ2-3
CASSPLEEATDTQYF
TGTGCCAGCTCACCCCTGGAGGAGGCCACAGATACGCAGTATTTT